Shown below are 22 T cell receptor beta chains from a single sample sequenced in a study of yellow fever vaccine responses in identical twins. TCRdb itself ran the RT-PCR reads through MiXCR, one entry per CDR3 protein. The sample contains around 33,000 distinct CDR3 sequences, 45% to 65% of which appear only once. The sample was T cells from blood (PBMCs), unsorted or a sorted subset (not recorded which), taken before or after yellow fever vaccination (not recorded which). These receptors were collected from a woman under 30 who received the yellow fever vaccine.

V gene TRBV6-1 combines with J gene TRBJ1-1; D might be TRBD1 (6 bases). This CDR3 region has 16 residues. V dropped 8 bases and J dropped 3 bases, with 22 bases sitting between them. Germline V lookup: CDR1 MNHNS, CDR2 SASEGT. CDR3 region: CASYQGRGMGYTEAFF. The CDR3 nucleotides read TGTGCCAGCTACCAGGGGAGGGGAATGGGTTACACTGAAGCTTTCTTT.

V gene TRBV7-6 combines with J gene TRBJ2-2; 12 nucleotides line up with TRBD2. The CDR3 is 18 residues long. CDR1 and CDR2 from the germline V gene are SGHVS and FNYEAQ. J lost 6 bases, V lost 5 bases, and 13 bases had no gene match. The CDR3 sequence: CASSPSALAGGTSGELFF. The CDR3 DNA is TGTGCCAGCAGCCCCTCGGCCCTAGCGGGGGGGACCTCCGGGGAGCTGTTTTTT.

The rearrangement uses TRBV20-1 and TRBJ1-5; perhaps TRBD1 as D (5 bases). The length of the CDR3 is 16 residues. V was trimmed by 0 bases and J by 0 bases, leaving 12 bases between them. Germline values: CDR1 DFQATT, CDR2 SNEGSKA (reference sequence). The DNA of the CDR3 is TGCAGTGCTAGAGAGGGGGGACGCAATAGCAATCAGCCCCAGCATTTT. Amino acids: CSAREGGRNSNQPQHF.

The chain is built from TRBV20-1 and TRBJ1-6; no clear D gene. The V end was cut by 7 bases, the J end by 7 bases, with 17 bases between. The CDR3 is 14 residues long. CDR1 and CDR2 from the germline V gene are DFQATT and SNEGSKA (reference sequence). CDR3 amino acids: CSVPLGTTNSPLHF. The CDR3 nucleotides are TGCAGTGTTCCCTTGGGCACTACCAATTCACCCCTCCACTTT.

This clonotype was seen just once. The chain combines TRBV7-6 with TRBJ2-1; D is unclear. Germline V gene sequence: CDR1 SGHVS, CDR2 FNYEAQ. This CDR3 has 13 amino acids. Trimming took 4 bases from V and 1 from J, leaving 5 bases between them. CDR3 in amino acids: CASSSTSYNEQFF. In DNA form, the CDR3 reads TGTGCCAGCAGCTCCACTTCCTACAATGAGCAGTTCTTC.

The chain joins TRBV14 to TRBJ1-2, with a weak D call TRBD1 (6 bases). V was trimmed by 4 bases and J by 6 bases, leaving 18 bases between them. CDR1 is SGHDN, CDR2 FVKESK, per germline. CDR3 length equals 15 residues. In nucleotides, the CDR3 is TGTGCCAGCAGCCCCCACCCCTCGGGGGCGGATGGCTACACCTTC. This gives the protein CASSPHPSGADGYTF. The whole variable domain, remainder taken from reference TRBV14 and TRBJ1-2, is EAGVTQFPSHSVIEKGQTVTLRCDPISGHDNLYWYRRVMGKEIKFLLHFVKESKQDESGMPNNRFLAERTGGTYSTLKVQPAELEDSGVYFCASSPHPSGADGYTFGSGTRLTVV.

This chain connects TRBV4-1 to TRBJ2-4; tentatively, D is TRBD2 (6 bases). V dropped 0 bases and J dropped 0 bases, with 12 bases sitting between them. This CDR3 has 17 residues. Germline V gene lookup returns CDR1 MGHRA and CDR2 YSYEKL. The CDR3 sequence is CASSQEGGVLAKNIQYF. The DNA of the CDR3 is TGCGCCAGCAGCCAAGAAGGAGGGGTTTTAGCCAAAAACATTCAGTACTTC.

CDR3 nucleotide sequence: TGTGCCAGCAGCTTATCGCTGGACTCCCGGGCTAATGAGCAGTTCTTC. It specifies CASSLSLDSRANEQFF. V usage is TRBV7-6 and J usage is TRBJ2-1; a weak D match, TRBD2 (5 bases). CDR3 length equals 16 residues. Germline values: CDR1 SGHVS, CDR2 FNYEAQ. V lost 2 bases, J lost 7 bases, and 18 bases lay in between.

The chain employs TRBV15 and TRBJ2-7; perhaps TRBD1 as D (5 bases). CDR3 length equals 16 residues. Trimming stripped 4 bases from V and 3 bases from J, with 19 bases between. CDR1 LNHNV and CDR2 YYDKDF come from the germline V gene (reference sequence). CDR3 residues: CATSMSTDLIGYEQYF. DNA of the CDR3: TGTGCCACCAGCATGTCGACAGACCTCATAGGCTACGAGCAGTACTTC.

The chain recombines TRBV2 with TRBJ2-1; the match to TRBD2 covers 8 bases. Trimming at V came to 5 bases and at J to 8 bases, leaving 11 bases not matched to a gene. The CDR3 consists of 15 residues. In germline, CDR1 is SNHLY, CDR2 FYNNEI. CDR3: CASSKKREPRDEQFF. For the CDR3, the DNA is TGTGCCAGCAGTAAGAAGCGGGAGCCCCGGGATGAGCAGTTCTTC.

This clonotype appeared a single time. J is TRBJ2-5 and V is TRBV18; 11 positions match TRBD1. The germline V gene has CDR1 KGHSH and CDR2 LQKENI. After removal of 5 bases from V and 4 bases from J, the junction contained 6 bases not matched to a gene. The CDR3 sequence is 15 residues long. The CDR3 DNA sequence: TGTGCCAGCTCAGCCGGACAGGGGGCAGGAGAGACCCAGTACTTC. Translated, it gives CASSAGQGAGETQYF.

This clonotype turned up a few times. The CDR3 coding sequence is TGCAGTGCCGCAGGCCCAGGACAGGGGTATGGCTACACCTTC. It translates to CSAAGPGQGYGYTF. The chain combines TRBV20-1 with TRBJ1-2, with TRBD1 identical over 9 bases. This CDR3 contains 14 residues. Looked up from germline, CDR1 is DFQATT and CDR2 is SNEGSKA (reference sequence). After removal of 6 bases from V and 5 bases from J, the junction contained 10 bases not matched to a gene.

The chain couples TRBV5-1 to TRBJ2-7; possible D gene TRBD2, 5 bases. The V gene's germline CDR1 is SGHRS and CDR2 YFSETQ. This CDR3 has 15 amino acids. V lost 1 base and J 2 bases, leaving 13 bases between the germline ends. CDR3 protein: CASSLFAGNTYEQYF. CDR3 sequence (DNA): TGCGCCAGCAGCTTGTTCGCCGGGAATACCTACGAGCAGTACTTC.

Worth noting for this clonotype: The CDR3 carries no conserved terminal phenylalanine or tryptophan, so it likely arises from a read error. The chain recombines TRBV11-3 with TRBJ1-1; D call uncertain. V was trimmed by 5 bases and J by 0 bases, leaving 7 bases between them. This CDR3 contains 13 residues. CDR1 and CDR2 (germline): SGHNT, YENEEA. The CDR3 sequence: CASSPGLNTEAFL. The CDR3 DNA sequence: TGTGCCAGCAGCCCTGGGCTGAACACTGAAGCTTTCCTT.

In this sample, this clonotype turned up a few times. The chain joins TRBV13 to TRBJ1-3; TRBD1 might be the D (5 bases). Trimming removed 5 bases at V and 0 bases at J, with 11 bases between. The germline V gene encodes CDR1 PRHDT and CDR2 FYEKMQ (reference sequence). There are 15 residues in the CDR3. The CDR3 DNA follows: TGTGCCAGCAGCCTTACAGGATCCTCTGGAAACACCATATATTTT. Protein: CASSLTGSSGNTIYF.

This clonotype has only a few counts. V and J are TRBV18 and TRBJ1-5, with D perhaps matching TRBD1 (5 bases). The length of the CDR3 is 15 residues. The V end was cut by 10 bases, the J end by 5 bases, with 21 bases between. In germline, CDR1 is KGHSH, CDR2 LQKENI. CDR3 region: CATSTGLGEDQPQHF. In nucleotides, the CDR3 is TGTGCCACATCTACCGGTTTAGGGGAGGATCAGCCCCAGCATTTT.

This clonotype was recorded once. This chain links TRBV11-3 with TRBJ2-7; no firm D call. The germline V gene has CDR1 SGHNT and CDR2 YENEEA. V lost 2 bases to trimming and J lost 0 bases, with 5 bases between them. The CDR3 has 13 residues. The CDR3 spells CASSLPSSYEQYF. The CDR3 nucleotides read TGTGCCAGCAGCTTACCGAGCTCCTACGAGCAGTACTTC.

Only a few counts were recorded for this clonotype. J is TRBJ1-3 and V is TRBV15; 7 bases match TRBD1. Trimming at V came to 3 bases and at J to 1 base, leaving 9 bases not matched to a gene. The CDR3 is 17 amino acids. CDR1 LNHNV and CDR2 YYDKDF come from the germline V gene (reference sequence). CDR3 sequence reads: CATSSGADRVSGNTIYF. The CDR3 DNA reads TGTGCCACCAGCAGTGGGGCCGACAGGGTTTCTGGAAACACCATATATTTT.

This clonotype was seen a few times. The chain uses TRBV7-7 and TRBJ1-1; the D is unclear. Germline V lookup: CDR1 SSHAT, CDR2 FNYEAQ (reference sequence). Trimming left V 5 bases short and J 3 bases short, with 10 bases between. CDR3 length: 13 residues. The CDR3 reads CASSPQPDTEAFF. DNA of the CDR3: TGTGCCAGCAGCCCTCAGCCCGACACTGAAGCTTTCTTT.

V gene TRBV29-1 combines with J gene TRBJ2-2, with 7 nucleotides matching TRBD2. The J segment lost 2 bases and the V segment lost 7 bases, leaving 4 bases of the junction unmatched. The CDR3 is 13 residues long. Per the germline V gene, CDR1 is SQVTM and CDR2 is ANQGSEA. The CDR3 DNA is TGCAGCGCCGGGACTATCAACACCGGGGAGCTGTTTTTT. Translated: CSAGTINTGELFF.

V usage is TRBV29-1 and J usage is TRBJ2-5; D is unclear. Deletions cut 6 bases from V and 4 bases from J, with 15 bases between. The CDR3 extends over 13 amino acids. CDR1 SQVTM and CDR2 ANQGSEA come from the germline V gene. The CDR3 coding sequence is TGCAGCGTCGCCACGGTAATTGGAGAGACCCAGTACTTC. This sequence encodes CSVATVIGETQYF.

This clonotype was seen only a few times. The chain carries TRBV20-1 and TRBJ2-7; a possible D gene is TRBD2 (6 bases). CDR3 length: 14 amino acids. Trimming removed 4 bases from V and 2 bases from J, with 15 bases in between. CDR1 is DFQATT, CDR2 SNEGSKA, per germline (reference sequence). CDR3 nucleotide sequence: TGCAGTGCTATTCTCGCGGGGTCTACCTACGAGCAGTACGTC. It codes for CSAILAGSTYEQYV.